The source of this TCR beta chain is a study of blood T cells in healthy people across ages. V was shortened by 3 bases and J by 4 bases, with 8 bases between the two germline ends. There are 12 residues in the CDR3. Looked up from germline, CDR1 is DFQATT and CDR2 is SNEGSKA (reference sequence). With a J-beta primer mix and a sample-barcoded 5' primer, a second PCR ran roughly 6 to 11 cycles. TCRdb re-analysed the 5' RACE reads in MiXCR, keeping a single row per CDR3 protein. The table lists fewer than 800,000 distinct CDR3 sequences, over 45% of them singletons. This clonotype turned up a few times.

The receptor's source is a woman aged 60-70 years in good health. The V gene is TRBV20-1, the J gene TRBJ2-3; D not resolved. The sequencing sample was made of blood. The CDR3 coding sequence is TGCAGTGCTAGTCTTTCGGCAGATACGCAGTATTTT. This gives the protein CSASLSADTQYF.